The next 14 T cell receptor beta chains were all read from a single sample in a study of technical replicates of blood from several donors. The protocol was immunoSEQ multiplex PCR, while the TCRdb copy is restricted to in-frame clones and leaves out a portion. The data hold tens of thousands of clones, with roughly 96% observed a single time. The sequenced sample was T cells isolated from PBMCs. The receptors shown here come from a human donor in good health.

The chain has TRBV11-2 and TRBJ2-2; 9 bases match TRBD2. Germline assignment: CDR1 SGHAT and CDR2 FQNNGV. The CDR3 loop spans 16 amino acids. The V gene end was trimmed by 1 base and the J gene end by 5 bases; junction bases not matched to a gene: 5. DNA of the CDR3: TGTGCCAGCAGCTTAGTACCGAGCGGGAGGACCGGGGAGCTGTTTTTT. It yields the protein CASSLVPSGRTGELFF.

V usage is TRBV11-2 and J usage is TRBJ1-1; the D gene is possibly TRBD1 (5 bases). The CDR3 spans 13 residues. Per germline, CDR1 SGHAT and CDR2 FQNNGV. With 3 bases removed from V and 6 bases from J, the gap between germline ends came to 11 bases. The CDR3 spells CASSFTGYSEAFF. DNA for the CDR3: TGTGCCAGCAGCTTTACAGGTTACTCTGAAGCTTTCTTT.

The rearrangement uses TRBV7-9 and TRBJ1-5; D remains ambiguous. Germline CDR1 and CDR2: SEHNR and FQNEAQ (reference sequence). V lost 5 bases and J 0 bases, leaving 8 bases between the germline ends. The CDR3 spans 14 residues. CDR3 sequence reads: CASSPHSSNQPQHF. In DNA, the CDR3 is TGTGCCAGCAGCCCCCATTCTAGCAATCAGCCCCAGCATTTT.

The chain carries TRBV21-1 and TRBJ2-5; TRBD1 is the table's D call, not checked against the DNA. TRBV21-1 is labeled a pseudogene. The CDR3 spans 15 residues. CDR3 in DNA: TGTGCCAGCAGAAGAGCCGGTGGCAGGGGAGAGACCCAGTACTTC. It translates to CASRRAGGRGETQYF.

This clone was observed a single time. This chain links TRBV5-1 with TRBJ2-3, with D perhaps matching TRBD1 (5 bases). The CDR3 has 15 residues. Per germline, CDR1 SGHRS and CDR2 YFSETQ. The germline V and J ends were trimmed by 0 bases and 5 bases, with 13 bases remaining between them. The CDR3 coding sequence is TGCGCCAGCAGCTTGGTCAGGGATTTTCAAGATACGCAGTATTTT. This gives the protein CASSLVRDFQDTQYF.

V is TRBV29-1 and J is TRBJ2-7; a possible D gene is TRBD1 (6 bases). Trimming cost V 3 bases and J 3 bases, with 12 bases left between them. CDR1 and CDR2 (germline): SQVTM, ANQGSEA. This CDR3 is built from 13 residues. The DNA of the CDR3 is TGCAGCGTTGAGGAACAGGGCCTCTACGAGCAGTACTTC. Translation gives CSVEEQGLYEQYF.

This sequence joins TRBV5-1 and TRBJ1-2; no reliable D call. Germline CDR1 SGHRS, CDR2 YFSETQ. Between the trimmed V and J ends, which lost 0 bases and 3 bases, there was a span of 9 bases. The CDR3 extends over 14 amino acids. The CDR3 is CASSLDEAYYGYTF. The CDR3 coding sequence is TGCGCCAGCAGCTTGGATGAGGCTTACTATGGCTACACCTTC.

The chain has TRBV7-3 and TRBJ2-3; the match to TRBD2 covers 9 bases. The CDR3 contains 19 residues. J was trimmed by 2 bases and V by 2 bases; bases with no gene match: 14. Germline assignment: CDR1 SGHTA and CDR2 FQGTGA. CDR3 bases: TGTGCCAGCAGCTTAGGAGCGGGGGGCTCCTCCTCCCCCACAGATACGCAGTATTTT. This translates into CASSLGAGGSSSPTDTQYF.

This chain uses TRBV27 with TRBJ2-1, with 7 bases aligning to TRBD1. Germline CDR1 reads MNHEY; CDR2 reads SMNVEV (reference sequence). This CDR3 spans 20 amino acids. V lost 5 bases to trimming and J lost 0 bases; unmatched junction nucleotides: 19. CDR3 DNA: TGTGCCAGCAGTATACTAAAACAGGGGCCACATATCTTCTCCTACAATGAGCAGTTCTTC. Translating gives CASSILKQGPHIFSYNEQFF.

The chain combines TRBV18 with TRBJ1-5; 8 nucleotides agree with TRBD1. With 3 bases clipped from V and 7 bases from J, the junction kept 5 bases outside the gene matches. The CDR3 runs to 14 residues. In germline, CDR1 is KGHSH, CDR2 LQKENI. The CDR3 sequence is CASSPQGAEQPQHF. CDR3 sequence (DNA): TGTGCCAGCTCACCGCAGGGGGCTGAACAGCCCCAGCATTTT.

V and J are TRBV6-5 and TRBJ1-2; D remains ambiguous. V dropped 0 bases and J dropped 2 bases, with 4 bases sitting between them. CDR3 length: 13 amino acids. CDR1 is MNHEY, CDR2 SVGAGI, per germline. The CDR3 DNA reads as TGTGCCAGCAGTTACTCTATGAACTATGGCTACACCTTC. This translates into CASSYSMNYGYTF.

The rearrangement uses TRBV5-1 and TRBJ2-7, with 11 bases matching TRBD2. The CDR3 sequence is 14 residues long. V was pared by 6 bases and J by 4 bases, with 6 bases of the junction left unmatched. Germline loops: CDR1 SGHRS, CDR2 YFSETQ. CDR3 sequence reads: CASNPGLAEYEQYF. CDR3 bases: TGCGCCAGCAACCCGGGACTAGCGGAGTACGAGCAGTACTTC.

This clone was recorded only once. V gene TRBV7-9 combines with J gene TRBJ2-1, with 9 positions matching TRBD2. CDR1 is SEHNR and CDR2 is FQNEAQ in the germline V gene (reference sequence). The V segment lost 5 bases and the J segment 5 bases; nucleotides outside the gene matches: 10. CDR3 length equals 16 residues. CDR3 protein: CASSPYSGGTDNEQFF. Here the CDR3 DNA reads TGTGCCAGCAGCCCCTATAGCGGGGGCACTGACAATGAGCAGTTCTTC.

The V gene is TRBV4-1, the J gene TRBJ2-7; 7 bases align to TRBD1. The CDR3 extends over 15 amino acids. Unmatched junction bases numbered 9, after V lost 2 bases and J lost 5 bases. Germline lookup yields CDR1 MGHRA and CDR2 YSYEKL. CDR3 loop: CASSQIDRVTNEQYF. CDR3 DNA sequence: TGCGCCAGCAGCCAAATAGACAGGGTGACGAACGAGCAGTACTTC.